The 14 T cell receptor beta chains given below trace back to one sample, sequenced in a study of graft-versus-host responses after intestinal transplantation (dated by TCRdb to the early 2020s). Libraries were prepared through the immunoSEQ multiplex PCR assay. TCRdb re-hosts the immuneACCESS table, in-frame sequences only. Its copies lack some clones; in the studies checked, an unresolved V gene accounts for under half of them, and the cause for the rest is not known. This sample lists about 98,000 clones; 86% were detected once. The ten largest clonotypes hold roughly 1.4% of the sample. The specimen was PBMCs, collected 255 days after intestinal transplant. The receptor set was obtained from a human patient who received an intestinal transplant, so some T cells may come from the graft donor.

The chain uses TRBV7-9 and TRBJ1-1; D uncertain. The CDR3 is 15 residues long. CDR1 is SEHNR, CDR2 FQNEAQ, per germline (reference sequence). Trimming stripped 5 bases from V and 4 bases from J, with 17 bases between. In DNA, the CDR3 is TGTGCCAGCAGCCCGGACGGGGTCGAGATCACTGAAGCTTTCTTT. Protein product: CASSPDGVEITEAFF. The full variable domain, its missing parts supplied by reference TRBV7-9 and TRBJ1-1, is DTGVSQNPRHKITKRGQNVTFRCDPISEHNRLYWYRQTLGQGPEFLTYFQNEAQLEKSRLLSDRFSAERPKGSFSTLEIQRTEQGDSAMYLCASSPDGVEITEAFFGQGTRLTVV.

The rearrangement uses TRBV6-1 and TRBJ2-7; D unclear. V lost 4 bases to trimming and J lost 0 bases, with 10 bases between them. The CDR3 totals 14 residues. Germline V gene data show CDR1 as MNHNS and CDR2 as SASEGT. Here the CDR3 reads CASSVLRDSYEQYF. The CDR3 bases are TGTGCCAGCAGTGTACTTAGGGACTCCTACGAGCAGTACTTC.

This chain joins TRBV6-5 and TRBJ2-3, with a weak D call TRBD2 (6 bases). CDR1 is MNHEY and CDR2 is SVGAGI in the germline V gene. V was trimmed by 4 bases and J by 0 bases, leaving 14 bases between them. The CDR3 spans 16 residues. CDR3 sequence (DNA): TGTGCCAGCAGTTCACCGCGGGGACCAAGCACAGATACGCAGTATTTT. This codes for CASSSPRGPSTDTQYF.

This chain connects TRBV28 to TRBJ1-5; 9 bases match TRBD1. This CDR3 has 16 residues. Germline V lookup: CDR1 MDHEN, CDR2 SYDVKM. J gave up 6 bases and V 6 bases, and 12 bases lay outside the gene matches. The CDR3 loop is CASSSGQGGGRQPQHF. The CDR3 nucleotides read TGTGCCAGCAGCTCGGGACAGGGCGGGGGCCGTCAGCCCCAGCATTTT.

The rearrangement joins TRBV7-3 to TRBJ2-1; D is unresolved. Germline-derived CDR1 and CDR2 are SGHTA and FQGTGA. Trimming took off 2 bases at V and 5 bases at J, with 7 bases between the two ends. This CDR3 has 13 residues. The CDR3 is CASSLRRNNEQFF. The CDR3 DNA is TGTGCCAGCAGCTTACGCCGGAACAATGAGCAGTTCTTC.

V and J are TRBV7-8 and TRBJ1-3; perhaps TRBD1 as D (5 bases). The V and J ends lost 5 bases and 3 bases respectively, with 11 bases between them. Per the germline V gene, CDR1 is SGHVS and CDR2 is FQNEAQ. This CDR3 region has 14 residues. In DNA form, the CDR3 reads TGTGCCAGCAGCCAAGACAGATTTGGAAACACCATATATTTT. It codes for CASSQDRFGNTIYF.

The chain links TRBV6-5 to TRBJ2-1; 7 bases align to TRBD1. In germline, CDR1 is MNHEY, CDR2 SVGAGI. The CDR3 is made up of 14 amino acids. Trimming took 8 bases from V and 6 from J; bases not matched to a gene: 10. The DNA of the CDR3 is TGTGCCAGCCACAGACAGGGTGGTGTCAATGAGCAGTTCTTC. Translated: CASHRQGGVNEQFF.

The V call is TRBV11-2, the J call TRBJ2-5; maybe TRBD2 (6 bases). CDR1 SGHAT and CDR2 FQNNGV come from the germline V gene. The CDR3 is 13 residues long. Trimming removed 8 bases from V and 5 bases from J, with 15 bases in between. The CDR3: CASSPGVVETQYF. The DNA for the CDR3 is TGTGCCAGCTCCCCGGGGGTCGTCGAGACCCAGTACTTC.

This chain uses TRBV28 with TRBJ2-3, with 13 bases that match TRBD2. Germline CDR1 and CDR2: MDHEN and SYDVKM. This CDR3 spans 18 amino acids. V lost 7 bases to trimming and J lost 0 bases; unmatched junction nucleotides: 10. CDR3 bases: TGTGCCAGCAATGCACCGGGACTAGCGGGACTTAGCACAGATACGCAGTATTTT. The encoded protein is CASNAPGLAGLSTDTQYF.

The chain uses TRBV6-6 and TRBJ1-1; TRBD1 matches at 12 bases. The germline CDR1 and CDR2 sequences are MNHNY and SVGAGI (reference sequence). With 7 bases clipped from V and 4 bases from J, the junction kept 10 bases outside the gene matches. The CDR3 sequence is 16 residues long. The CDR3 here is CASKPSGTGGSTEAFF. CDR3 coding DNA: TGTGCCAGCAAACCCTCCGGGACAGGGGGCTCCACTGAAGCTTTCTTT.

About this clone: No DNA is shown, since the ends of the CDR3 on it are uncertain; the CDR3 is the one TCRdb lists. This sequence joins TRBV21-1 and TRBJ2-4; whether TRBD2, the table's D call, matches the DNA was not checked. TRBV21-1 is described as a pseudogene. The CDR3 comprises 18 residues, both ends counted. The CDR3 sequence: CASSKGYRCALAKNIQYF.

The rearrangement joins TRBV2 to TRBJ2-7; possible D gene TRBD2, 6 bases. The germline V gene has CDR1 SNHLY and CDR2 FYNNEI. V lost 2 bases, J lost 9 bases, and 11 bases lay in between. The CDR3 is made up of 12 amino acids. The CDR3 sequence: CASSETAGLQYF. The CDR3 DNA is TGTGCCAGCAGTGAAACCGCGGGACTGCAGTACTTC.

The rearrangement joins TRBV7-6 to TRBJ2-7; 7 bases align to TRBD2. The V gene's germline CDR1 is SGHVS and CDR2 FNYEAQ. There are 13 residues in the CDR3. The V and J ends lost 3 bases and 6 bases, in that order; junction bases with no gene match: 5. DNA for the CDR3: TGTGCCAGCAGCTTCGGGGTAGCGGGCGAGCAGTACTTC. Protein sequence: CASSFGVAGEQYF.

This clone was found once. The chain employs TRBV6-5 and TRBJ2-5; a possible D gene is TRBD2 (7 bases). This CDR3 has 15 amino acids. V lost 1 base and J 2 bases, leaving 11 bases between the germline ends. Germline values: CDR1 MNHEY, CDR2 SVGAGI. The CDR3 DNA reads TGTGCCAGCAGTTACTTTAGGGGGGGGCAAGAGACCCAGTACTTC. Its protein is CASSYFRGGQETQYF.